This T cell receptor beta chain originates from a study of blood T cell repertoires in COVID-19. Turning to the study itself: Sources were T cells, B-cell-depleted T cells, or PBMCs; the material itself was cDNA or gDNA.

Generated by immunoSEQ multiplex PCR, the TCRdb table keeps only in-frame clones and is missing some. In the table there are 170,000 or so clones, about 78% of which are singletons. There are 13 residues in the CDR3. In germline, CDR1 is SGHRS, CDR2 YFSETQ. The V gene lost 3 bases and the J gene lost 6 bases, with 13 bases spanning the gap. Sequencing was done on a sample of PBMCs or T cells enriched from blood (not recorded which). The TCR was taken from a woman aged 50 to 65 who had recovered from COVID-19. The V call is TRBV5-1, the J call TRBJ2-7, with TRBD1 as a possible D gene (6 bases). The CDR3 DNA sequence: TGCGCCAGCAGCTCCGGACAGAACGGCGAGCAGTACTTC. Protein sequence: CASSSGQNGEQYF.